The 2 T cell receptor beta chains below come from one sample, sequenced in a study of shared clonotypes between healthy human individuals. The protocol was immunoSEQ multiplex PCR, while the TCRdb copy is restricted to in-frame clones and leaves out a portion. The sample includes 2 million or so clones, 85% to 95% of them seen just once. Sequencing was carried out using naive CD4+ T cells sorted from blood. Subset indicated: CD45RA+ positively selected. Receptors originate from a man aged 18 to 30 in good health.

The chain couples TRBV27 to TRBJ1-1; the D gene is possibly TRBD1 (5 bases). Germline V lookup: CDR1 MNHEY, CDR2 SMNVEV (reference sequence). V lost 6 bases to trimming and J lost 1 base, with 18 bases between them. CDR3 length: 16 residues. The CDR3 DNA is TGTGCCAGCAGCAGTTCAGGGAGGGTAAAGAACACTGAAGCTTTCTTT. This codes for CASSSSGRVKNTEAFF.

This clone was seen only once. The gene calls are TRBV5-4 and TRBJ2-5; D might be TRBD1 (6 bases). CDR1 SGHNT and CDR2 YYREEE come from the germline V gene (reference sequence). The CDR3 has 11 amino acids. Trimming removed 4 bases from V and 7 bases from J, with 8 bases in between. The CDR3 DNA follows: TGTGCCAGCAGCGGGGGCGGGACCCAGTACTTC. This translates into CASSGGGTQYF.